This entry is about one T cell receptor beta chain. No antigen is known for it. This specimen comes from a study of OX40 agonist ivuxolimab in advanced cancers. Across the whole study: The dose-escalation cohort was over 65% male, with a mean age of approximately 62 years, ranging about 23 to 90.

Profiled with immunoSEQ multiplex PCR; TCRdb holds only in-frame clones, not every one. There are 95,000 or so clones in the sample; about 91% occur only once, and 0.45% to 0.55% lies in the top ten. The study's findings and limits: Circulating CD4+ and CD8+ T cells showed clonal expansion by week 6 at 0.1 to 3.0 mg/kg.

Specimen: CD4+ or CD8+ T cells sorted from blood, collected in a trial of the OX40 agonist ivuxolimab. This receptor was identified in an adult with an advanced solid tumor such as melanoma, head and neck, liver or kidney cancer.

CDR3 DNA sequence: TGTGCCAGCAGACCCAGACTTCCGGGACTAGCGGGGGGGCCCACAGATACGCAGTATTTT. It codes for CASRPRLPGLAGGPTDTQYF. This sequence joins TRBV27 and TRBJ2-3; 16 bases fit TRBD2. The germline gives CDR1 MNHEY, CDR2 SMNVEV (reference sequence). This CDR3 has 20 residues. Trimming at V came to 6 bases and at J to 2 bases, leaving 14 bases not matched to a gene.